Below, 29 T cell receptor beta chains from the same sample are listed, as sequenced in a study of T cells in Graves' hyperthyroidism and ophthalmopathy. The investigators amplified TCR beta CDR3 regions from RNA transcripts. The HTBI set primed first-round TCR CDR3 RT-PCR. TCRdb used MiXCR to reprocess the multiplex PCR reads, holding one entry per CDR3 protein. This sample has some 760,000 distinct CDR3 sequences, with 14% found just once. Input material: blood. Receptors were obtained from a young woman with Graves' hyperthyroidism.

The chain is built from TRBV20-1 and TRBJ1-1; D unresolved. Per germline, CDR1 DFQATT and CDR2 SNEGSKA (reference sequence). This CDR3 is 14 amino acids long. Trimming cost V 1 base and J 1 base, with 10 bases left between them. The CDR3 spells CSARAYRANTEAFF. The CDR3, as DNA: TGCAGTGCTAGAGCGTATAGGGCGAACACTGAAGCTTTCTTT.

This clonotype was observed at least ten times. The CDR3 protein is CASSPTIGNEQFF. For the CDR3, the DNA is TGTGCCAGCTCACCGACGATAGGGAATGAGCAGTTCTTC. The chain uses TRBV18 and TRBJ2-1; D gene ambiguous. The CDR3 is 13 amino acids. Germline V gives CDR1 KGHSH, CDR2 LQKENI. V lost 3 bases and J lost 7, with 10 bases in between.

V and J are TRBV10-3 and TRBJ1-2; no clear D gene. V dropped 4 bases and J dropped 2 bases, with 8 bases sitting between them. The germline V gene encodes CDR1 ENHRY and CDR2 SYGVKD. The CDR3 loop spans 13 amino acids. The CDR3 is CAISAQENYGYTF. For the CDR3, the DNA is TGTGCCATCAGTGCTCAGGAGAACTATGGCTACACCTTC.

Here the CDR3 DNA reads TGCGCCAGCAGCCAAGTCTTATCCACACAGGGTTTCAGCTACGAGCAGTACTTC. This encodes CASSQVLSTQGFSYEQYF. The chain recombines TRBV4-1 with TRBJ2-7; D is possibly TRBD1 (6 bases). Germline lookup yields CDR1 MGHRA and CDR2 YSYEKL. The CDR3 spans 18 residues. Trimming stripped 1 base from V and 3 bases from J, with 22 bases between.

This clonotype was picked up many times. This chain uses TRBV7-6 with TRBJ2-1; the D gene is possibly TRBD1 (5 bases). This CDR3 is 16 amino acids long. Trimming removed 5 bases from V and 0 bases from J, with 14 bases in between. Per germline, CDR1 SGHVS and CDR2 FNYEAQ. In DNA, the CDR3 is TGTGCCAGCAGCCCCAGACAGTCGGGCTCCTACAATGAGCAGTTCTTC. Its translation: CASSPRQSGSYNEQFF.

The sample holds many counts of this clonotype. The genes are TRBV12-3 or TRBV12-4 and TRBJ2-4; D remains unclear. Trimming pared 6 bases from V and 0 bases from J, leaving 6 bases between. The CDR3 covers 13 residues. CDR3 amino acids: CASRHVAKNIQYF. CDR3 coding DNA: TGTGCCAGCAGGCACGTAGCCAAAAACATTCAGTACTTC.

This clonotype was recorded many times. The chain uses TRBV13 and TRBJ2-5, with D possibly being TRBD2 (6 bases). CDR1 and CDR2 (germline): PRHDT, FYEKMQ (reference sequence). CDR3 length equals 14 residues. The V end lost 2 bases, the J end lost 5 bases, and 12 bases lay between the germline ends. CDR3 nucleotide sequence: TGTGCCAGCAGCTTATCGGGAGTCGGTGAGACCCAGTACTTC. Translation gives CASSLSGVGETQYF.

The table lists this clonotype with many counts. The chain carries TRBV11-3 and TRBJ1-2; D is unresolved. CDR3 length: 13 residues. From germline, CDR1 is SGHNT and CDR2 YENEEA. The V and J ends lost 1 base and 4 bases respectively, with 7 bases between them. CDR3 nucleotides: TGTGCCAGCAGCTTAGGTCACGGCTATGGCTACACCTTC. Translation: CASSLGHGYGYTF.

This clonotype was found many times. The genes are TRBV7-2 and TRBJ2-3; 10 nucleotides match TRBD2. The CDR3 has 16 residues. With 6 bases clipped from V and 3 bases from J, the junction kept 9 bases outside the gene matches. Germline V gene data show CDR1 as SGHTA and CDR2 as FQGNSA. The CDR3 protein is CASSSLGSGRTDTQYF. CDR3 coding DNA: TGTGCCAGCAGTTCCCTCGGTAGCGGGAGGACAGATACGCAGTATTTT.

This clonotype was recorded at least ten times. The chain has TRBV6-1 and TRBJ2-6, with TRBD2 matching over 7 bases. Germline V CDR1 and CDR2: MNHNS, SASEGT. The CDR3 is made up of 16 amino acids. V shed 7 bases and J 2 bases; nucleotides not matched to a gene: 8. This chain's CDR3 is CASKGLRNAGANVLTF. CDR3 in DNA: TGTGCCAGCAAGGGACTACGCAACGCTGGGGCCAACGTCCTGACTTTC.

This clonotype was seen many times. This chain links TRBV11-2 with TRBJ2-5; tentatively, D is TRBD2 (6 bases). CDR1 is SGHAT and CDR2 is FQNNGV in the germline V gene. The CDR3 extends over 12 amino acids. V lost 5 bases, J lost 5 bases, and 9 bases lay in between. CDR3 DNA sequence: TGTGCCAGCAGCCCGGGACTGGAGACCCAGTACTTC. Translation: CASSPGLETQYF.

This clonotype was counted at least ten times. CDR3 bases: TGCAGTGCTAGAGCCGGGGCGGTATATAATTCACCCCTCCACTTT. Its protein is CSARAGAVYNSPLHF. The rearrangement links TRBV20-1 to TRBJ1-6; TRBD1 is a possible D gene (5 bases). Trimming stripped 1 base from V and 4 bases from J, with 11 bases between. Germline V gene data show CDR1 as DFQATT and CDR2 as SNEGSKA (reference sequence). The CDR3 has 15 residues.

The CDR3 DNA reads TGCAGCGTTGAGGTCCAGGGGGCCGCTGGCTACACCTTC. Its translation is CSVEVQGAAGYTF. The chain is built from TRBV29-1 and TRBJ1-2; 8 positions match TRBD1. V shed 3 bases and J 7 bases; nucleotides not matched to a gene: 7. Germline V gene lookup returns CDR1 SQVTM and CDR2 ANQGSEA. The CDR3 sequence is 13 residues long.

The chain joins TRBV5-4 to TRBJ2-1, with D possibly being TRBD2 (6 bases). V was pared by 1 base and J by 6 bases, with 14 bases between. The CDR3 contains 15 residues. Germline CDR1 is SGHNT and CDR2 is YYREEE (reference sequence). The CDR3 region is CASSLSSGPSNEQFF. DNA for the CDR3: TGTGCCAGCAGCTTGTCCAGCGGGCCCAGCAATGAGCAGTTCTTC.

This clonotype has a count of ten or more. The chain couples TRBV20-1 to TRBJ1-2; possible D gene TRBD1, 6 bases. The CDR3 spans 16 residues. V lost 0 bases to trimming and J lost 1 base, with 15 bases between them. The germline CDR1 and CDR2 sequences are DFQATT and SNEGSKA (reference sequence). CDR3 nucleotides: TGCAGTGCTAGAGAACCTGGGACATCAAATAACTATGGCTACACCTTC. This codes for CSAREPGTSNNYGYTF.

Many counts were recorded for this clonotype. The chain is built from TRBV6-2 or TRBV6-3 and TRBJ2-1, with 12 bases fitting TRBD2. The length of the CDR3 is 20 residues. After removal of 2 bases from V and 7 bases from J, the junction contained 18 bases not matched to a gene. In germline, CDR1 is MNHEY, CDR2 SVGEGT. The CDR3 is CASSYDGLLAGGPKVNEQFF. The DNA for the CDR3 is TGTGCCAGCAGTTACGATGGTCTGCTAGCGGGAGGGCCGAAGGTGAATGAGCAGTTCTTC.

This clonotype has just a few counts. This chain connects TRBV20-1 to TRBJ2-1; 12 nucleotides agree with TRBD2. This CDR3 region has 15 residues. The V and J ends lost 5 bases and 6 bases, in that order; junction bases with no gene match: 8. Germline CDR1 reads DFQATT; CDR2 reads SNEGSKA (reference sequence). Here the CDR3 DNA reads TGCAGTGCTGACAGACTAGCGGGAGTCCGCAATGAGCAGTTCTTC. Amino acid sequence: CSADRLAGVRNEQFF.

This clonotype was counted only a few times. The chain is built from TRBV27 and TRBJ1-6; D gene ambiguous. CDR1 and CDR2 from the germline V gene are MNHEY and SMNVEV (reference sequence). The V end lost 6 bases, the J end lost 10 bases, and 13 bases lay between the germline ends. This CDR3 comprises 13 residues. Here the CDR3 reads CASSFLSASPLHF. Here the CDR3 DNA reads TGTGCCAGCAGCTTCTTGAGCGCGTCACCCCTCCACTTT.

This clonotype has a count of ten or more. This rearrangement joins TRBV11-2 to TRBJ1-1, with a possible D match to TRBD1 (5 bases). V lost 0 bases to trimming and J lost 11 bases, with 10 bases between them. Germline CDR1 reads SGHAT; CDR2 reads FQNNGV. The CDR3 is made up of 12 amino acids. In DNA, the CDR3 is TGTGCCAGCAGCTTAGAGGGACGCGTTGCTTTCTTT. Protein sequence: CASSLEGRVAFF.

CDR3 in DNA: TGTGCCAGCAGTTTGAGGTTGGGTGTCGGGGGACAGATAAATGAGCAGTTCTTC. This sequence encodes CASSLRLGVGGQINEQFF. The chain links TRBV27 to TRBJ2-1, with D tentatively TRBD1 (7 bases). This CDR3 has 18 amino acids. Germline V gives CDR1 MNHEY, CDR2 SMNVEV (reference sequence). V was clipped by 3 bases and J by 7 bases, with 25 bases between them.

This clonotype was found many times. The CDR3 loop is CASSQESRPVSYNEQFF. Here the CDR3 DNA reads TGTGCCAGCAGCCAAGAATCTCGGCCTGTCTCCTACAATGAGCAGTTCTTC. The chain is built from TRBV3-1 and TRBJ2-1; D gene uncertain. The CDR3 has 17 amino acids. Trimming left V 0 bases short and J 0 bases short, with 12 bases between. CDR1 and CDR2 (germline): LGHDT, YNNKEL (reference sequence).

As for this clonotype: A single base separates this from a much larger clone, so it may be a read error. The V call is TRBV2, the J call TRBJ2-7; D is possibly TRBD1 (7 bases). Trimming left V 10 bases short and J 7 bases short, with 20 bases between. The CDR3 has 13 amino acids. Germline lookup yields CDR1 SNHLY and CDR2 FYNNEI. In DNA form, the CDR3 reads TGTGCCAACAGAGATCTTCAGGGGGGAGAGCAGTACTTC. Protein: CANRDLQGGEQYF.

This clonotype was seen more than once but under ten times. The gene calls are TRBV11-2 and TRBJ2-2, with unresolved D. Looked up from germline, CDR1 is SGHAT and CDR2 is FQNNGV. V lost 5 bases, J lost 2 bases, and 12 bases lay in between. This CDR3 is built from 15 residues. CDR3 nucleotide sequence: TGTGCCAGCAGCCCCGGTGACCCCAACACCGGGGAGCTGTTTTTT. It codes for CASSPGDPNTGELFF.

This clonotype was observed at least ten times. The rearrangement uses TRBV2 and TRBJ1-5; TRBD1 agrees at 7 bases. This CDR3 is built from 14 residues. Germline CDR1 reads SNHLY; CDR2 reads FYNNEI. V was clipped by 6 bases and J by 9 bases; unmatched bases: 11. The DNA for the CDR3 is TGTGCCAGCAGGGAACAGGGGTCGTCTGGGCCCCAGCATTTT. This translates into CASREQGSSGPQHF.

This clonotype has at least ten counts. The chain has TRBV7-3 and TRBJ2-3; D gene unclear. Trimming cost V 2 bases and J 2 bases, with 23 bases left between them. The CDR3 spans 19 residues. Looked up from germline, CDR1 is SGHTA and CDR2 is FQGTGA. Written as DNA, the CDR3 is TGTGCCAGCAGCTTAGGGCCCCGACTCGGTTCCGGTTTCACAGATACGCAGTATTTT. Translating it yields CASSLGPRLGSGFTDTQYF.

This clonotype was seen a handful of times. The chain combines TRBV7-2 with TRBJ2-1; unclear D gene. This CDR3 has 14 amino acids. V lost 5 bases and J lost 2, with 10 bases in between. The germline V gene encodes CDR1 SGHTA and CDR2 FQGNSA. CDR3 sequence reads: CASSPVRAYNEQFF. CDR3 sequence (DNA): TGTGCCAGCAGCCCTGTTAGGGCCTACAATGAGCAGTTCTTC.

The chain has TRBV2 and TRBJ1-5; 10 bases are a match to TRBD1. CDR3 length: 14 residues. The germline V gene has CDR1 SNHLY and CDR2 FYNNEI. The trim removed 4 bases at V and 7 bases at J, leaving 4 bases unmatched. The DNA of the CDR3 is TGTGCCAGCAGTGGGGACAGGGGATTACAGCCCCAGCATTTT. This gives the protein CASSGDRGLQPQHF.

This clonotype was seen a handful of times. This rearrangement joins TRBV6-1 to TRBJ1-2; D uncertain. The CDR3 length is 13 residues. Germline CDR1 MNHNS, CDR2 SASEGT. With 4 bases removed from V and 7 bases from J, the gap between germline ends came to 13 bases. Written as DNA, the CDR3 is TGTGCCAGCAGTGGCAGGAAAGAGGGTGGCTACACCTTC. It translates to CASSGRKEGGYTF.

The chain carries TRBV27 and TRBJ1-4; no clear D gene. CDR1 and CDR2 from the germline V gene are MNHEY and SMNVEV (reference sequence). This CDR3 has 12 residues. Trimming took off 3 bases at V and 8 bases at J, with 7 bases between the two ends. CDR3: CASSFAGEKLFF. The CDR3 DNA is TGTGCCAGCAGTTTCGCGGGCGAAAAACTGTTTTTT.